This T cell receptor (beta chain) was profiled in a study of human T cells and chemical hapten exposure. V shed 7 bases, J shed 10 bases, and the junction held 10 bases outside the gene matches. The CDR3 has 14 amino acids. Germline V gene sequence: CDR1 MDHEN, CDR2 SYDVKM. This clonotype has ten or more counts. TCRdb re-called the RACE reads with MiXCR, one entry per CDR3 protein. This sample has around 380,000 distinct CDR3 sequences; 4.8% occur once, and the top ten carry under 3%. Time point given: patch test 1, 2 weeks after DPC sensitization. Treatment specified: therapeutic diphenylcyclopropenone sensitization with weekly scalp DPC. The study drew its donors from alopecia patients who were 18 to 70 years old and suitable for DPC.

Sequences were derived from whole blood, sampled in connection with sensitization to the hapten diphenylcyclopropenone (DPC). This sequence joins TRBV28 and TRBJ1-6; 7 positions match TRBD1. This clonotype was sampled from a woman between 50 and 59 years old with alopecia areata. Some clones in this sample may be carry-over from other donors' samples. The CDR3 here is CASNYRGGGSPLHF. The DNA for the CDR3 is TGTGCCAGCAATTACAGGGGAGGTGGGTCACCCCTCCACTTT.